This T cell receptor (beta chain) was obtained from a study of early T cells in non-severe SARS-CoV-2 infection. Overall study: Investigators sequenced bulk RNA drawn from unsorted whole blood, and chains remained unpaired.

The CDR3 runs 16 residues. The V gene lost 6 bases and the J gene lost 4 bases, with 16 bases spanning the gap. Germline V CDR1 and CDR2: MNHEY, SVGAGI. Study observations and caveats: Using VDJdb, the matching emphasized anti-spike CD8 responses while missing private and CD4 specificities.

Unique molecular identifiers were affixed to single, distinct cDNA molecules. TCRdb reprocessed the 5' RACE reads with MiXCR, giving one entry per CDR3 protein. This sample carries tens of thousands of distinct CDR3 sequences, approximately 10% of them seen once, and the ten largest clones take approximately 4%. This clonotype was counted a few times. Its antigen is still unknown. Source: whole blood, taken at baseline. The J gene is TRBJ2-6, the V gene TRBV6-5; D possibly uses TRBD1 or TRBD2 (6 bases each). The sequence came from an adult who was a healthcare worker with PCR-confirmed SARS-CoV-2 infection or an uninfected control (not recorded which). DNA of the CDR3: TGTGCCAGCAGCCCCCCTTGGGGGGCCGGGGCCAACGTCCTGACTTTC. It yields the protein CASSPPWGAGANVLTF.